The T cell receptor (beta chain) under discussion was sequenced for a study of CD8 T cells in ankylosing spondylitis. The study's findings and limits: Seemingly characteristic of ankylosing spondylitis blood was a TCR beta motif consisting of roughly 8 highly homologous variants.

Many counts were recorded for this clonotype. Its antigen is unknown. The authors made TCR beta libraries by quantitative 5'-RACE with molecular barcodes. TCRdb redid the calling of the 5' RACE reads with MiXCR, one entry per CDR3 protein. Of over 700,000 distinct CDR3 sequences detected, roughly 19% appear once; the ten largest clones hold around 19%. The CDR3 totals 13 residues. Trimming took 4 bases from V and 5 from J, leaving 9 bases between them. Germline V gene data show CDR1 as SGHDN and CDR2 as FVKESK. This TCR was recovered from a male donor with ankylosing spondylitis. The J gene is TRBJ1-5, the V gene TRBV14; the D is unclear. The specimen sequenced was blood, either unsorted or a sorted T cell fraction (not recorded which). The CDR3 is CASSLTLDQPQHF. The CDR3 DNA reads as TGTGCCAGCAGCCTTACCCTCGATCAGCCCCAGCATTTT.